This is a list of T cell receptor beta chains from one sample in a study of shared clonotypes between healthy human individuals. This table comes from immunoSEQ multiplex PCR, and its TCRdb copy is limited to in-frame clones, with some not included. The sample lists about 2.4 million clones; more than 85% were seen once. Material: naive CD4+ T cells from PBMCs. Receptor source: a man between 18 and 29 years old in good health. Some clones in this sample may be carry-over from other donors' samples. Both conserved end residues are part of each CDR3. A D gene is named only where the DNA matches it firmly. Clone size is shown for a subset of rows, as once, few, many or a class of expanded clone.

len	abundance	v_gene	d_gene	j_gene	CDR3aa	CDR3nt
14	NA	TRBV10-1	NA	TRBJ2-2	CASSEVLNTGELFF	TGCGCCAGCAGTGAGGTATTGAACACCGGGGAGCTGTTTTTT
17	NA	TRBV27	NA	TRBJ2-6	CASSLGASLSGANVLTF	TGTGCCAGCAGTTTGGGAGCTTCCCTCTCTGGGGCCAACGTCCTGACTTTC
16	NA	TRBV5-6	TRBD1	TRBJ2-1	CASSLEVGTGYNEQFF	TGTGCCAGCAGCTTGGAGGTGGGGACAGGCTACAATGAGCAGTTCTTC
17	NA	TRBV28	TRBD1	TRBJ1-1	CASSGRDRGLLSTEAFF	TGTGCCAGCAGTGGCCGGGACAGGGGTTTGTTGAGCACTGAAGCTTTCTTT
14	NA	TRBV11-2	TRBD2	TRBJ2-1	CASRGLAEGHEQFF	TGTGCCAGCAGGGGACTAGCGGAGGGACATGAGCAGTTCTTC
13	NA	TRBV23-1	NA	TRBJ2-7	CASSQKGWHEQYF	TGCGCCAGCAGTCAAAAGGGGTGGCACGAGCAGTACTTC
17	NA	TRBV7-8	TRBD2	TRBJ2-1	CASSSKGLAGVYNEQFF	TGTGCCAGCAGCTCCAAAGGCCTAGCGGGAGTCTACAATGAGCAGTTCTTC
15	NA	TRBV7-9	NA	TRBJ1-2	CASSLDGGPYYGYTF	TGTGCCAGCAGCTTAGACGGGGGCCCCTACTATGGCTACACCTTC
13	once	TRBV27	NA	TRBJ1-5	CASSLWSNQPQHF	TGTGCCAGCAGTTTATGGAGCAATCAGCCCCAGCATTTT
14	NA	TRBV28	TRBD1	TRBJ2-7	CASRRDRSSYEQYF	TGTGCCAGCCGAAGGGACAGGAGCTCCTACGAGCAGTACTTC
13	NA	TRBV9	NA	TRBJ2-3	CASSVGLLDTQYF	TGTGCCAGCAGCGTAGGTCTGTTGGATACGCAGTATTTT
13	few	TRBV6-5	TRBD1	TRBJ1-2	CASSRQGTYGYTF	TGTGCCAGCAGCCGACAGGGAACCTATGGCTACACCTTC
11	NA	TRBV6-6	NA	TRBJ2-3	CASSITDTQYF	TGTGCCAGCAGTATCACAGATACGCAGTATTTT
14	NA	TRBV15	NA	TRBJ1-1	CATSSIEMNTEAFF	TGTGCCACCAGCAGTATTGAAATGAACACTGAAGCTTTCTTT
16	NA	TRBV7-8	TRBD2	TRBJ2-1	CASSLVSGSSYNEQFF	TGTGCCAGCAGCTTAGTTAGCGGGAGCTCCTACAATGAGCAGTTCTTC
14	NA	TRBV6-1	TRBD1	TRBJ2-7	CASTPRGQGYEQYF	TGTGCCAGCACCCCGAGGGGACAGGGCTACGAGCAGTACTTC
14	few	TRBV4-2	NA	TRBJ1-2	CASSQDRGGDGYTF	TGTGCCAGCAGCCAAGATCGAGGAGGGGATGGCTACACCTTC
15	NA	TRBV6-5	NA	TRBJ1-1	CASSYTARLDTEAFF	TGTGCCAGCAGTTACACGGCCAGGCTGGACACTGAAGCTTTCTTT
14	NA	TRBV11-2	NA	TRBJ1-4	CASPPGALNEKLFF	TGTGCCAGCCCCCCAGGGGCGCTTAATGAAAAACTGTTTTTT
16	few	TRBV9	NA	TRBJ1-1	CASSAGSGAISTEAFF	TGTGCCAGCAGTGCAGGGTCAGGGGCGATCAGCACTGAAGCTTTCTTT
13	NA	TRBV18	NA	TRBJ2-7	CASSPKQGYEQYF	TGTGCCAGCTCACCGAAACAGGGTTACGAGCAGTACTTC
15	once	TRBV11-2	TRBD2	TRBJ2-7	CASSILSGSLREQYF	TGTGCCAGCAGTATTTTAAGCGGGAGCTTGAGAGAGCAGTACTTC
15	NA	TRBV5-4	NA	TRBJ1-1	CASSFSTSMNTEAFF	TGTGCCAGCAGCTTCTCTACAAGCATGAACACTGAAGCTTTCTTT
14	NA	TRBV4-3	NA	TRBJ1-5	CASSQGSGNQPQHF	TGCGCCAGCAGCCAAGGATCAGGGAATCAGCCCCAGCATTTT
17	NA	TRBV27	TRBD1	TRBJ2-7	CASSPPLGTAFSYEQYF	TGTGCCAGCAGTCCCCCCCTCGGGACAGCTTTCTCCTACGAGCAGTACTTC
14	NA	TRBV7-9	NA	TRBJ2-3	CASSLTRVTDTQYF	TGTGCCAGCAGCTTAACGAGGGTGACAGATACGCAGTATTTT
13	NA	TRBV19	NA	TRBJ1-3	CASSGVGGNTIYF	TGTGCCAGTAGTGGCGTAGGTGGAAACACCATATATTTT
17	NA	TRBV7-8	NA	TRBJ1-4	CASSLARETGPNEKLFF	TGTGCCAGCAGCTTAGCGCGGGAAACAGGACCTAATGAAAAACTGTTTTTT
15	NA	TRBV15	TRBD1	TRBJ2-1	CATSRDPQGYNEQFF	TGTGCCACCAGCAGAGACCCACAGGGGTACAATGAGCAGTTCTTC